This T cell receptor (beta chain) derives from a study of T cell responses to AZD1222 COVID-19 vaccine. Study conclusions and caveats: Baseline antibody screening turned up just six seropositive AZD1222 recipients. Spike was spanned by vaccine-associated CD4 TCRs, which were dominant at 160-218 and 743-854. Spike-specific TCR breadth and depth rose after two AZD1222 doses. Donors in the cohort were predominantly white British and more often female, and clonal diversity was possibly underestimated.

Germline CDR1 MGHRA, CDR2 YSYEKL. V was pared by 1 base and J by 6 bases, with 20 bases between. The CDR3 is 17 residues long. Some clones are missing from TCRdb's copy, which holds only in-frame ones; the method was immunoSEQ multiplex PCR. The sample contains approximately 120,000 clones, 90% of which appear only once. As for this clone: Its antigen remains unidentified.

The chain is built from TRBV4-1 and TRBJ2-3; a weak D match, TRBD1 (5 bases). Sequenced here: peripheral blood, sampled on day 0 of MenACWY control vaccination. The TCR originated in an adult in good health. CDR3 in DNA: TGCGCCAGCAGCCAAGGGAAATGGGGCGGTCCCGGTGATACGCAGTATTTT. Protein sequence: CASSQGKWGGPGDTQYF.